This T cell receptor beta chain was identified during a study of blood T cell repertoires in COVID-19. The wider study: Researchers got acute and convalescent COVID-19 samples from the United States, Italy and Spain. The analysed material was cDNA or gDNA that came from T cells, B-cell-depleted T cells, or PBMCs.

TCRdb's table, derived via immunoSEQ multiplex PCR, lists solely in-frame clones and lacks some. The repertoire holds around 100,000 clones, almost 90% seen once, with less than 4.5% in the top ten. The CDR3 spans 16 residues. In germline, CDR1 is SGHRS, CDR2 YFSETQ. The V and J ends lost 4 bases and 6 bases respectively, with 21 bases between them. The sequenced sample was peripheral blood. The receptor was derived from a human donor in a cohort sampled during active COVID-19. The chain has TRBV5-1 and TRBJ2-3, with D possibly matching TRBD2 (6 bases). CDR3 residues: CASSPRLVALSDTQYF. CDR3 nucleotide sequence: TGCGCCAGCAGCCCTCGACTAGTCGCACTATCTGATACGCAGTATTTT.